The clone carrying this T cell receptor (beta chain) was recorded once. Its antigen is unidentified. Trimming removed 5 bases at V and 0 bases at J, with 13 bases between. The CDR3 spans 15 residues. The germline CDR1 and CDR2 sequences are LNHDA and SQIVND (reference sequence). The assay was immunoSEQ multiplex PCR, and TCRdb's table has in-frame clones only and misses some. This table has 140,000 to 150,000 clones, approximately 91% appearing once. This entry comes from a study of T cell responses to AZD1222 COVID-19 vaccine. Study outcomes and limitations: Spike-specific TCR breadth rose after two AZD1222 doses, and depth rose as well.

The chain employs TRBV19 and TRBJ1-1, with D tentatively TRBD1 (5 bases). This specimen consisted of peripheral blood, obtained 28 days after the second AZD1222 dose. This TCR was recovered from an adult who received the AZD1222 COVID-19 vaccine. The chain's CDR3 is CASSGRESMNTEAFF. The CDR3 DNA reads as TGTGCCAGTAGTGGCAGGGAGTCCATGAACACTGAAGCTTTCTTT.